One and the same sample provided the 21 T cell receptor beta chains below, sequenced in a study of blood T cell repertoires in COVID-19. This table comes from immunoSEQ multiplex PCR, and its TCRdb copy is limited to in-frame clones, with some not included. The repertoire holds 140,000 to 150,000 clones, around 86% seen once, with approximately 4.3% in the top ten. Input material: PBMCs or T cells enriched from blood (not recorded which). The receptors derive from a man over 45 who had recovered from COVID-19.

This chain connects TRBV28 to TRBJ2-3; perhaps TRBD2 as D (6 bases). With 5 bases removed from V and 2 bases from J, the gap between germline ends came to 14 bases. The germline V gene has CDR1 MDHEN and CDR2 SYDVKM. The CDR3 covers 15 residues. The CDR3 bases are TGTGCCAGCAGTCCCTCAGGGCGGGACACAGATACGCAGTATTTT. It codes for CASSPSGRDTDTQYF. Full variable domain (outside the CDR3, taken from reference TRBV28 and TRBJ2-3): DVKVTQSSRYLVKRTGEKVFLECVQDMDHENMFWYRQDPGLGLRLIYFSYDVKMKEKGDIPEGYSVSREKKERFSLILESASTNQTSMYLCASSPSGRDTDTQYFGPGTRLTVL.

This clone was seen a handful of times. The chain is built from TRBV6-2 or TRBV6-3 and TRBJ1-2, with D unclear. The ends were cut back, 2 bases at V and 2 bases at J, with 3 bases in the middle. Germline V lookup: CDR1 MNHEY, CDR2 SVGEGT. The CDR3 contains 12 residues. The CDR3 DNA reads TGTGCCAGCAGTTACACAAACTATGGCTACACCTTC. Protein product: CASSYTNYGYTF.

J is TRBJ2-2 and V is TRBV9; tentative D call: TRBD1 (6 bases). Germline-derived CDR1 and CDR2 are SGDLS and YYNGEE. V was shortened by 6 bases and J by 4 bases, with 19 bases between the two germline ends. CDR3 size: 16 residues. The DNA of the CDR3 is TGTGCCAGCAACCCACCGTGGGGGCGGATCACCGGGGAGCTGTTTTTT. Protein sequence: CASNPPWGRITGELFF.

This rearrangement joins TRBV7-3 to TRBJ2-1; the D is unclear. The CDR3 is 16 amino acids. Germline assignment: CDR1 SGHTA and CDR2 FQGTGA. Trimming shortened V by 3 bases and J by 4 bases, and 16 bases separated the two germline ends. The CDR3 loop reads CASSFPLTENYNEQFF. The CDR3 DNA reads TGTGCCAGCAGCTTTCCGTTAACGGAGAATTACAATGAGCAGTTCTTC.

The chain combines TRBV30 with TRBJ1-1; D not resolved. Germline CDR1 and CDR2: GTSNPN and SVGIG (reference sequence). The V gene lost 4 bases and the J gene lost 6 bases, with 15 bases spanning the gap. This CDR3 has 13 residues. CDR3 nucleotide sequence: TGTGCCTGGACGAGGTACGGTACTTCTGAAGCTTTCTTT. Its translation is CAWTRYGTSEAFF.

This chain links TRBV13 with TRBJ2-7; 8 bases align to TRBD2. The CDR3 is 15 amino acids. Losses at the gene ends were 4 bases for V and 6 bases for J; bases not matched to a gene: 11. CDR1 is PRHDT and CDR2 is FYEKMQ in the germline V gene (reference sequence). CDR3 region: CASSSRRGVRGEQYV. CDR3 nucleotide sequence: TGTGCCAGCAGCTCCAGGCGGGGGGTTCGGGGCGAGCAGTACGTC.

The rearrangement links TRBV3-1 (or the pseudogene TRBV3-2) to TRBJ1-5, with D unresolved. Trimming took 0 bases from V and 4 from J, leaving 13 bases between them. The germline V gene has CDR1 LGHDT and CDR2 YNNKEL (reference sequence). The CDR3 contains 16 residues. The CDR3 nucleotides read TGTGCCAGCAGCCAAGAAGAGGCGTCAGTGAATCAGCCCCAGCATTTT. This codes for CASSQEEASVNQPQHF.

The CDR3 reads CASSLSRTSGNTQYF. As DNA, the CDR3 is TGTGCCAGCAGCTTATCGAGGACTAGCGGTAATACGCAGTATTTT. This sequence joins TRBV7-2 and TRBJ2-3; TRBD2 agrees at 10 bases. The CDR3 runs to 15 residues. The V gene's germline CDR1 is SGHTA and CDR2 FQGNSA. V lost 2 bases to trimming and J lost 7 bases; unmatched junction nucleotides: 6.

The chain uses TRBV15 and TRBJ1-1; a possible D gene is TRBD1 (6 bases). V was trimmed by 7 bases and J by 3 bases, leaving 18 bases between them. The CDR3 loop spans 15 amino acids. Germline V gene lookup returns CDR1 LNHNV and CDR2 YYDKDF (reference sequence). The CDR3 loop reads CATKRGSAGDTEAFF. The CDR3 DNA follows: TGTGCCACCAAAAGGGGTTCGGCAGGGGACACTGAAGCTTTCTTT. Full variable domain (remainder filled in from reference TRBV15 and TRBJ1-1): DAMVIQNPRYQVTQFGKPVTLSCSQTLNHNVMYWYQQKSSQAPKLLFHYYDKDFNNEADTPDNFQSRRPNTSFCFLDIRSPGLGDTAMYLCATKRGSAGDTEAFFGQGTRLTVV.

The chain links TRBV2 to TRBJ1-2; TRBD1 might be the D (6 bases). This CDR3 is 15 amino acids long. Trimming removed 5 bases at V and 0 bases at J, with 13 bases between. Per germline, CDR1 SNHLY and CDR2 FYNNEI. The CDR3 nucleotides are TGTGCCAGCAGTTATACCGGGACAACTAACTATGGCTACACCTTC. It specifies CASSYTGTTNYGYTF.

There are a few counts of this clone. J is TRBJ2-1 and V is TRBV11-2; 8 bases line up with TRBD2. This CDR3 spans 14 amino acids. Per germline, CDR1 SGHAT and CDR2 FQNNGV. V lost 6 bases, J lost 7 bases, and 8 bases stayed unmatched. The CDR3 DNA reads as TGTGCCAGCAGGGGGAGCGGGAGTAGGAATGAGCAGTTCTTC. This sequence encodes CASRGSGSRNEQFF.

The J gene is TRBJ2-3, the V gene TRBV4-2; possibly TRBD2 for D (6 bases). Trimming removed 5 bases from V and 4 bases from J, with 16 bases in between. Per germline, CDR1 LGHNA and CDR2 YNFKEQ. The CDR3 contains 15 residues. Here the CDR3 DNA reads TGTGCCAGCAGCTTGGACTACACTATCTCAGATACGCAGTATTTT. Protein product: CASSLDYTISDTQYF.

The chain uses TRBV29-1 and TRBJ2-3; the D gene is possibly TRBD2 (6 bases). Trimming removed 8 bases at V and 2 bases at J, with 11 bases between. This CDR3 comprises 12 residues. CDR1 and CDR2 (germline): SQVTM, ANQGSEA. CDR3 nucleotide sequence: TGCAGCTCCGGGAGAGCCACAGATACGCAGTATTTT. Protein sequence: CSSGRATDTQYF.

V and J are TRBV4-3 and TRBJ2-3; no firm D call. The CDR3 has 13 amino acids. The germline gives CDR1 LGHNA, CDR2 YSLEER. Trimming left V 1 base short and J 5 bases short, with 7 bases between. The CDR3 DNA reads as TGCGCCAGCAGCCAAGGGGCAGGAGATACGCAGTATTTT. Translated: CASSQGAGDTQYF.

The CDR3 is CASMGTGRKGTNQPQHF. The CDR3 DNA sequence: TGTGCCAGTATGGGGACAGGGAGGAAGGGCACTAATCAGCCCCAGCATTTT. The chain links TRBV19 to TRBJ1-5, with 9 bases aligning to TRBD1. The CDR3 sequence is 17 residues long. The germline CDR1 and CDR2 sequences are LNHDA and SQIVND (reference sequence). Unmatched junction bases numbered 14, after V lost 7 bases and J lost 4 bases.

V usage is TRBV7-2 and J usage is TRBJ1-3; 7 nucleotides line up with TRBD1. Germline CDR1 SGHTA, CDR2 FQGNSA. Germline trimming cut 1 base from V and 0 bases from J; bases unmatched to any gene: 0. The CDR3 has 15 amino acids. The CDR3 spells CASSLDRGSGNTIYF. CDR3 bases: TGTGCCAGCAGCTTAGACAGGGGCTCTGGAAACACCATATATTTT.

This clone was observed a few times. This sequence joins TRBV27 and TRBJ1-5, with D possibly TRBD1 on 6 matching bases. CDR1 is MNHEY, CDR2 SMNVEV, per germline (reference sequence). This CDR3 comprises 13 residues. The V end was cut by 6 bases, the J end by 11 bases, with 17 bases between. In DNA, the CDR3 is TGTGCCAGCAGCACATACAGGGAACGGTCCCAGCATTTT. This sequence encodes CASSTYRERSQHF.

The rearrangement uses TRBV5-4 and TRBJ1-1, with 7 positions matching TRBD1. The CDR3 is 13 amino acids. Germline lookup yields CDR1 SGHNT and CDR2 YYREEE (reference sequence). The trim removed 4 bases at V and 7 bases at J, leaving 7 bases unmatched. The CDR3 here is CASSLGQYDEAFF. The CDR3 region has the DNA TGTGCCAGCAGCCTGGGACAGTACGATGAAGCTTTCTTT.

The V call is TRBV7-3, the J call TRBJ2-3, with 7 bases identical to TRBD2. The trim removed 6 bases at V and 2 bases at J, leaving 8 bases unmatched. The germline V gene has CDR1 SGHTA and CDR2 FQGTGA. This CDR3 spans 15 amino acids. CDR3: CASSRTGGPTDTQYF. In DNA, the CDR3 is TGTGCCAGCAGTCGAACGGGAGGTCCCACAGATACGCAGTATTTT.

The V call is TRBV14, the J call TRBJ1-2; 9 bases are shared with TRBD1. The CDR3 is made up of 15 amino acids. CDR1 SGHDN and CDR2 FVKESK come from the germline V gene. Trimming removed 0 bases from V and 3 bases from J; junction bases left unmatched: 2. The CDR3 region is CASSQDGTGYYGYTF. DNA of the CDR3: TGTGCCAGCAGCCAAGATGGGACAGGGTACTATGGCTACACCTTC.

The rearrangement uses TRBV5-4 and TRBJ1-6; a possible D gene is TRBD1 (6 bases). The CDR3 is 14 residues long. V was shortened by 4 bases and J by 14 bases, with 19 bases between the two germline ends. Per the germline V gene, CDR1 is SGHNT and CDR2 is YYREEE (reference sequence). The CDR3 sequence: CASSRGAGSATLHF. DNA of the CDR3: TGTGCCAGCAGCCGGGGGGCAGGATCCGCCACCCTCCACTTT.